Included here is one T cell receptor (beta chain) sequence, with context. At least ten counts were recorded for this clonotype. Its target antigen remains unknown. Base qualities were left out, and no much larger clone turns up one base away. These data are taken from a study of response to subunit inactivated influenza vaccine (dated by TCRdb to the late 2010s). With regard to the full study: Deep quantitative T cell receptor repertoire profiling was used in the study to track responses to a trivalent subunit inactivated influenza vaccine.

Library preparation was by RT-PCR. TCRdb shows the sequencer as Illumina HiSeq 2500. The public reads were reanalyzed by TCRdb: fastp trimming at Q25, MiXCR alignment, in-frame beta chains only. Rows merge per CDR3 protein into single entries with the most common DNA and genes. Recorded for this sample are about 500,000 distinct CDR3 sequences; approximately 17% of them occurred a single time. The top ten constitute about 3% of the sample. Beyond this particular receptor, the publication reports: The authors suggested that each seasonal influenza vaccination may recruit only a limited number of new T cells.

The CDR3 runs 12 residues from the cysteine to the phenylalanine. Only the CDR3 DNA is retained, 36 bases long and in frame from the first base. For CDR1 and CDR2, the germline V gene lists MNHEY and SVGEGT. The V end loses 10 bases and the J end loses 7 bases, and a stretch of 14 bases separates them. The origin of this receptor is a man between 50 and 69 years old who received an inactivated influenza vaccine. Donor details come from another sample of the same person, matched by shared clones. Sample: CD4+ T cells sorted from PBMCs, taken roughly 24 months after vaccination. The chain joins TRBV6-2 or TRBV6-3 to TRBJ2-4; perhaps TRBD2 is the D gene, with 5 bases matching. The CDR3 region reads CATRGFGNIQYF. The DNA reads TGTGCCACCCGAGGGTTTGGGAACATTCAGTACTTC.